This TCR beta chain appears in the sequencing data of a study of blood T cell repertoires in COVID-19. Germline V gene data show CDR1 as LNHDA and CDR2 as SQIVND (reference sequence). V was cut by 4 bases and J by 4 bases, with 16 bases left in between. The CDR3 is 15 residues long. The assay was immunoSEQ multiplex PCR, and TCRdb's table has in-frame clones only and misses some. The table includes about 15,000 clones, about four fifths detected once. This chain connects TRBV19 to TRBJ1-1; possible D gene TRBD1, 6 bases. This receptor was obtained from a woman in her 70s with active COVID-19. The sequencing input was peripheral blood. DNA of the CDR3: TGTGCCAGTAGTAACCCTAGACAGGTGGGCACTGAAGCTTTCTTT. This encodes CASSNPRQVGTEAFF.